This note documents a single TCR beta chain sequence. This entry comes from a study of blood T cell repertoires in COVID-19. Study-level information: Whether acute or convalescent, the COVID-19 samples came from the United States, Italy and Spain. T cells, B-cell-depleted T cells, or PBMCs provided the cDNA or gDNA that served as material.

V shed 0 bases, J shed 1 base, and the junction held 5 bases outside the gene matches. The germline CDR1 and CDR2 sequences are GTSNPN and SVGIG (reference sequence). The CDR3 contains 15 residues. Per the authors' pipeline: From reference gene primer amplification, estimates of nucleated cell counts were derived. Libraries were prepared by immunoSEQ multiplex PCR; TCRdb keeps only in-frame clonotypes and omits some of them. V and J calls and clone size are copied from that table; D and trimming were computed from the DNA. Among roughly 55,000 clones listed, just under 80% were seen once. The sample was peripheral blood. The source is a human donor with active or convalescent COVID-19. The donor label of this sample is uncertain. This chain connects TRBV30 to TRBJ1-1, with TRBD1 matching 7 bases. The chain's CDR3 is CAWSVGDRQNTEAFF. In nucleotides, the CDR3 is TGTGCCTGGAGTGTAGGGGACAGACAGAACACTGAAGCTTTCTTT. The full variable domain, rest sourced from reference TRBV30 and TRBJ1-1, is SQTIHQWPATLVQPVGSPLSLECTVEGTSNPNLYWYRQAAGRGLQLLFYSVGIGQISSEVPQNLSASRPQDRQFILSSKKLLLSDSGFYLCAWSVGDRQNTEAFFGQGTRLTVV.